The 7 T cell receptor beta chains below come from one sample, sequenced in a study of OX40 agonist ivuxolimab in advanced cancers. Using immunoSEQ multiplex PCR, the repertoire was profiled, and TCRdb retains in-frame clones only, with some absent. The profile covers tens of thousands of clones, with 75% to 90% appearing a single time and under 0.65% taken by the ten largest. Sequenced material: CD4+ or CD8+ T cells sorted from blood, taken in a trial of the OX40 agonist ivuxolimab. The receptors derive from an adult with an advanced solid tumor such as melanoma, head and neck, liver or kidney cancer.

This clone was observed a single time. The rearrangement links TRBV11-2 to TRBJ1-4; D uncertain. The V gene lost 5 bases and the J gene lost 2 bases, with 12 bases spanning the gap. This CDR3 region has 15 residues. Looked up from germline, CDR1 is SGHAT and CDR2 is FQNNGV. The CDR3 is CASSPRATTNEKLFF. CDR3 nucleotides: TGTGCCAGCAGCCCCCGGGCGACGACTAATGAAAAACTGTTTTTT.

This chain uses TRBV7-3 with TRBJ2-7; TRBD2 might be the D (5 bases). Deletions cut 1 base from V and 4 bases from J, with 20 bases between. This CDR3 comprises 17 residues. The germline V gene encodes CDR1 SGHTA and CDR2 FQGTGA. This CDR3 is CASSLNPPADYLYEQYF. The CDR3 nucleotides read TGTGCCAGCAGCTTAAACCCCCCCGCTGACTACCTGTACGAGCAGTACTTC. Together with reference TRBV7-3 and TRBJ2-7, the CDR3 gives the full variable domain: GAGVSQTPSNKVTEKGKYVELRCDPISGHTALYWYRQSLGQGPEFLIYFQGTGAADDSGLPNDRFFAVRPEGSVSTLKIQRTERGDSAVYLCASSLNPPADYLYEQYFGPGTRLTVT.

CDR3 DNA sequence: TGCGCCAGCAGCTTGGGACAGGGGACCGGGGAGCTGTTTTTT. Its protein product is CASSLGQGTGELFF. The chain recombines TRBV5-1 with TRBJ2-2; 8 nucleotides align to TRBD1. The CDR3 runs to 14 residues. Trimming at V came to 0 bases and at J to 5 bases, leaving 0 bases not matched to a gene. The germline V gene encodes CDR1 SGHRS and CDR2 YFSETQ.

The CDR3 protein is CAWSGFDEQFF. Written as DNA, the CDR3 is TGTGCCTGGAGCGGCTTCGATGAGCAGTTCTTC. V is TRBV30 and J is TRBJ2-1, with unresolved D. Germline assignment: CDR1 GTSNPN and CDR2 SVGIG (reference sequence). CDR3 length: 11 amino acids. V was cut by 3 bases and J by 8 bases, with 8 bases left in between.

The CDR3 is CSVGQVGYEQYF. Written as DNA, the CDR3 is TGCAGCGTGGGACAGGTAGGCTACGAGCAGTACTTC. The chain uses TRBV29-1 and TRBJ2-7, with TRBD1 matching over 8 bases. This CDR3 contains 12 residues. CDR1 SQVTM and CDR2 ANQGSEA come from the germline V gene. V shed 6 bases and J 3 bases; nucleotides not matched to a gene: 4.

V usage is TRBV27 and J usage is TRBJ2-1, with D unclear. Germline V gene lookup returns CDR1 MNHEY and CDR2 SMNVEV (reference sequence). This CDR3 region has 15 residues. The V end lost 8 bases, the J end lost 5 bases, and 19 bases lay between the germline ends. The CDR3 is CASVGFGVLDNEQFF. The CDR3 DNA follows: TGTGCCAGCGTCGGTTTCGGCGTTCTCGACAATGAGCAGTTCTTC.

V usage is TRBV5-1 and J usage is TRBJ1-1; weak D call: TRBD1 (6 bases). Per the germline V gene, CDR1 is SGHRS and CDR2 is YFSETQ. CDR3 length: 16 amino acids. Trimming pared 4 bases from V and 3 bases from J, leaving 19 bases between. CDR3 protein: CASSLTPTGSDTEAFF. As DNA, the CDR3 is TGCGCCAGCAGCCTAACACCGACAGGTTCGGACACTGAAGCTTTCTTT.